This T cell receptor delta chain came from a study of gamma-delta T cells after stem cell transplantation. The germline V and J ends were trimmed by 3 bases and 6 bases, with 26 bases remaining between them. Per germline, CDR1 TSWWSYY and CDR2 QGS. This CDR3 spans 18 amino acids. TCRdb fed the RT-PCR reads into CATT to redo clone calling. The table has 10,000 to 12,000 delta-chain clones, around 41% seen once. This sequence joins TRDV1 and TRDJ1; D might be TRDD2 or TRDD3, each matching 7 bases. The clonotype was recovered from a human donor. It is not recorded whose cells these are; they may come from a transplant donor. The sequencing sample was made of gamma-delta T cells. The CDR3 is CALGDPFLPPGGLHKLIF. The DNA of the CDR3 is TGTGCTCTTGGGGACCCATTCCTACCCCCGGGGGGATTACATAAACTCATCTTT.